Listed below are T cell receptor beta chains from one sample, sequenced in a study of T cell repertoires in cytomegalovirus infection. A single record per CDR3 protein comes from TCRdb applying MiXCR to the reads. The repertoire holds a few hundred thousand distinct CDR3 sequences, about a sixth seen once, with approximately 51% in the top ten. Material: CD8+ T cells from PBMCs. The origin of the receptors is a human donor in good health (CMV status not recorded). Some clones in this sample may be carry-over from other donors' samples. CDR3s leave out the opening cysteine and the closing phenylalanine or tryptophan. D genes are given only for firm matches.

>NA|TRBV25-1|TRBJ2-1
ASRFRELQF
>NA|TRBV2|TRBJ2-3
ASAGGFTDTQY
>NA|TRBV29-1|TRBJ1-2
SVEGETAAYGYT
>NA|TRBV2|TRBJ2-3
ASRFGGVVTDTQY
>NA|TRBV7-9|TRBJ2-7
ASGPPMVSGEQY
>TRBD2|TRBV7-9|TRBJ2-7
ASSVAGGNSYEQY
>NA|TRBV14|TRBJ2-7
ASSQGATGHEQY
>TRBD2|TRBV28|TRBJ2-5
ASSLLAGTGAETQY
>TRBD1|TRBV29-1|TRBJ2-6
SVSRGQGISGANVLT
>TRBD1|TRBV20-1|TRBJ1-2
SGRDRVGYGYT
>TRBD1|TRBV11-1|TRBJ1-1
ASSFSGTGPLMAEAF
>NA|TRBV10-3|TRBJ2-7
ASRGWYEQY
>NA|TRBV28|TRBJ2-4
ASSPSEGAKNIQY
>NA|TRBV11-3|TRBJ2-1
ASSSPQDGNEQF
>NA|TRBV7-6|TRBJ2-1
ASSPTGRGDNEQF
>NA|TRBV7-9|TRBJ1-2
ASSTQAGARIYGYT
>NA|TRBV29-1|TRBJ2-3
SSAFPTAESTDTQY
>NA|TRBV7-9|TRBJ2-7
ASSSDGDGSYEQY
>NA|TRBV6-2/TRBV6-3|TRBJ1-6
ATLPGLTSPLH
>TRBD1|TRBV19|TRBJ1-2
ASSIGKTGIGYT
>NA|TRBV28|TRBJ2-5
ASSLRGRETQY
>TRBD1|TRBV28|TRBJ2-3
ASSLRDRGNTQY
>TRBD1|TRBV6-6|TRBJ1-1
ASSLQGANRAF
>NA|TRBV20-1|TRBJ2-7
SARGGQFYEQY
>NA|TRBV4-1|TRBJ2-1
ASSPGAHLDEQF
>TRBD1|TRBV20-1|TRBJ1-2
SARPRGRHYGYT
>TRBD2|TRBV29-1|TRBJ2-3
SVEDLGLAEGSPSTDTQY
>NA|TRBV7-2|TRBJ2-7
ASSYTGSYEQY
>NA|TRBV29-1|TRBJ2-3
SVPGGGGTQY